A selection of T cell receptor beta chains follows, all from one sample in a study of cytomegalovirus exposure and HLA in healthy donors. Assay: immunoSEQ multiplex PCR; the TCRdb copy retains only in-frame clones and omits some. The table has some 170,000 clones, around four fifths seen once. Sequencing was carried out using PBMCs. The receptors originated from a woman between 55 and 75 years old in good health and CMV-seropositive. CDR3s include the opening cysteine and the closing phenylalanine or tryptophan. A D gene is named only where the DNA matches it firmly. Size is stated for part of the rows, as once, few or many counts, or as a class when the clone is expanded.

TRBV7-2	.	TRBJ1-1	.	TGTGCCAGCAGCCCCAGGGTGTACACTGAAGCTTTCTTT	CASSPRVYTEAFF
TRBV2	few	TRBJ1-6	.	TGTGCCAGCAGCCTCGGGGGGATTAATTCACCCCTCCACTTT	CASSLGGINSPLHF
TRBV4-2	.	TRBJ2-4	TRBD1	TGTGCCAGTGGGACAGGGGAAGGGGCCAAAAACAGTCAGTACTTC	CASGTGEGAKNSQYF
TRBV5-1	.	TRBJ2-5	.	TGCGCCAGCAGCTCCACAGGGTTTGAGACCCAGTACTTC	CASSSTGFETQYF
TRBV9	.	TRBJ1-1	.	TGTGCCAGCAGCGTAGAAGGGGACACTGAAGCTTTCTTT	CASSVEGDTEAFF
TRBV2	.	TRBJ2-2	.	TGTGCCAGCATCTTGGACAGGAACACCGGGGAGCTGTTTTTT	CASILDRNTGELFF
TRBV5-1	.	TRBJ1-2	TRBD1	TGCGCCAGCAGCACCTGGACAGGCGACTATGGCTACACCTTC	CASSTWTGDYGYTF
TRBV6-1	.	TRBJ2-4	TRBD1	TGTGCCAGCTGCCGGGACAGGGAAAAAAACATTCAGTACTTC	CASCRDREKNIQYF
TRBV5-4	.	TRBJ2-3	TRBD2	TGTGCCAGCAGCTTTAGCGGGAGGTTCGCAGATACGCAGTATTTT	CASSFSGRFADTQYF
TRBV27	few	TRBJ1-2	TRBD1	TGTGCCAGCAGTCGGCCGGGACAGCTTTATGGCTACACCTTC	CASSRPGQLYGYTF
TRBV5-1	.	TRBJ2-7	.	TGCGCCAGCAGCTCCCTACAGGGCGGATCCTACGAGCAGTACTTC	CASSSLQGGSYEQYF
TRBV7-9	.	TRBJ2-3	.	TGTGCCAGCAGCAGCCCGCGGGGACTTGTTACGCAGTATTTT	CASSSPRGLVTQYF
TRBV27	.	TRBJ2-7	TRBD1	TGTGCCAGCAGTTTCGGACAGGGACTGTCCTACGAGCAGTACTTC	CASSFGQGLSYEQYF
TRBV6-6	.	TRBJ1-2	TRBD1	TGTGCCAGCAGTTTCGCACCTGGACAGGGCCTCTATGGCTACACCTTC	CASSFAPGQGLYGYTF
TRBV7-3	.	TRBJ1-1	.	TGTGCCAGCAGCGAAGGAGGGCTAGGCACTGAAGCTTTCTTT	CASSEGGLGTEAFF
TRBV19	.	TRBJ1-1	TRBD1	TGTGCCAGTAGTATTCAAGGGGGCTTCACTGAAGCTTTCTTT	CASSIQGGFTEAFF
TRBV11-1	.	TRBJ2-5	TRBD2	TGTGCCAGCAGCCTACACCTGGGCGGGGGATCCCAAGGAGAGACCCAGTACTTC	CASSLHLGGGSQGETQYF
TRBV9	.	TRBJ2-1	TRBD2	TGTGCCAGCAGCTTAATAGCGGGAGGGTTGAATGAGCAGTTCTTC	CASSLIAGGLNEQFF
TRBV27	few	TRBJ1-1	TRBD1	TGTGCCAGCACCCCCGCAGGGGGCGGCGCTGAAGCTTTCTTT	CASTPAGGGAEAFF
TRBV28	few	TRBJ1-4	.	TGTGCCAGCGATGGGAACCGGGACTCCCCGCGGGGGCAACTGTTTTTT	CASDGNRDSPRGQLFF
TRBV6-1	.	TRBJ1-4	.	TGTGCCATCTCCGGGACATTTGATGAAAAACTGTTTTTT	CAISGTFDEKLFF
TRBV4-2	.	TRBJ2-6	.	TGTGCCAGCAGCCACCAGGATATGACCGGCGCATTGGGGGCCAACGGCCTGACTTTC	CASSHQDMTGALGANGLTF
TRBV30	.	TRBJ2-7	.	TGTGCCTGGAGCCCTAGACAGTACGAGCAGTACTTC	CAWSPRQYEQYF
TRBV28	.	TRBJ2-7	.	TGTGCCAGCAGTTCCCCGGGGGCGGGGGAGTCCTACGAGCAGTACTTC	CASSSPGAGESYEQYF
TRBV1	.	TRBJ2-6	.	TGCACCAGCTGGTGGAGCGGGGGGGCAATTTCACCGGCCAACGTCCTGACTTTC	CTSWWSGGAISPANVLTF
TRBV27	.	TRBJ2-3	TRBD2	TGTGCCAGCAGTCCAGCGGGATTCACAGATACGCAGTATTTT	CASSPAGFTDTQYF
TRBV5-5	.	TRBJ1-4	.	TGTGCCAGCAGCCCCAGGGGTTCGCCTAATGAAAAACTGTTTTTT	CASSPRGSPNEKLFF
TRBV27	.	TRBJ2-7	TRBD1	TGTGCCAGCAGTTCCGCCGGACAGGGTACTTCCCAGTACTTC	CASSSAGQGTSQYF
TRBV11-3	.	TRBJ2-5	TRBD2	TGTGCCAGCAGCTTTAGCGGGAGTGAGGGAGAGACCCAGTACTTC	CASSFSGSEGETQYF
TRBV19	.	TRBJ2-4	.	TGTGCCAGTAGGACGTTAAGTCCTGGAAACAGTCAGTACTTC	CASRTLSPGNSQYF
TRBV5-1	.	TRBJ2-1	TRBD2	TGCGCCAGCAGCCTGGGACTAGCGACCTACAATGAGCAGTTCTTC	CASSLGLATYNEQFF
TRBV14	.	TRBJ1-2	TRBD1	TGTGCCAGCAGCCCCGGAAGACCGGGACAGGGGGCTTATGGCTACACCTTC	CASSPGRPGQGAYGYTF
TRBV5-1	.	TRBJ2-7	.	TGCGCCAGCAGCGCGCCGGGGATCTACGGGCAGTACTTC	CASSAPGIYGQYF
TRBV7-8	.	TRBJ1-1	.	TGTGCCAGCTACGCGGGGTTTGAAGCTTTCTTT	CASYAGFEAFF
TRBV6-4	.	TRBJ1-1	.	TGTGCCAGCAGTGAGCGGGGGCTAGGAAACACTGAAGCTTTCTTT	CASSERGLGNTEAFF
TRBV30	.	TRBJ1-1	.	TGTGCCTGGAGACGGGGAGACTTCATGAACACTGAAGCTTTCTTT	CAWRRGDFMNTEAFF
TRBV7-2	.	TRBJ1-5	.	TGTGCCAGCAGCTTAGCGACAGGAAATCAGCCCCAGCATTTT	CASSLATGNQPQHF
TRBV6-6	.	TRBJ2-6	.	TGTGCCAGCAGTTATTCTGTCTCTGGGGCCAACGGCCTGACTTTC	CASSYSVSGANGLTF
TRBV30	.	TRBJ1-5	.	TGTGCCTGGAGTGTATGGGGAGTCAATCAGCCCCAGCATTTT	CAWSVWGVNQPQHF
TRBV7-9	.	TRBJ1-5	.	TGTGCCAGCAGCTCCCAGGGTTCCAATCAGCCCCAGCATTTT	CASSSQGSNQPQHF
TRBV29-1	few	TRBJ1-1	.	TGCAGCGTTCGGGAGGGGGGAGGCACTGAAGCTTTCTTT	CSVREGGGTEAFF
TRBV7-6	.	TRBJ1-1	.	TGTGCCAGCAGCGCGAGGGGGGGCGTAGGGAACACTGAAGCTTTCTTT	CASSARGGVGNTEAFF
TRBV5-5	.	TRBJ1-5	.	TGTGCCAGCAGCTTAGAGGGGAGGGGCAATCAGCCCCAGCATTTT	CASSLEGRGNQPQHF
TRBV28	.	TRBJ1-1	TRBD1	TGTGCCAGCAGGCTACAGGGGGTGGTCACTGAAGCTTTCTTT	CASRLQGVVTEAFF
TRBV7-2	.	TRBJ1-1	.	TGTGCCAGCAGCTTAGCTGGCGGGAACACTGAAGCTTTCTTT	CASSLAGGNTEAFF
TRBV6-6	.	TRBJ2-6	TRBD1	TGTGCCAGCCGACAGGGTACTGGGGCCAACGTCCTGACTTTC	CASRQGTGANVLTF
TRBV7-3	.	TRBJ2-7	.	TGTGCCAGCAGGTTTCGCCAAACGGAGACGGAGACAGGATCCTACGAGCAGTACTTC	CASRFRQTETETGSYEQYF
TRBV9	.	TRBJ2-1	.	TGTGCCAGCAGCGTATCGGGAGAAGCCGGTTGGAATGAGCAGTTCTTC	CASSVSGEAGWNEQFF
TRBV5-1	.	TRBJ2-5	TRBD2	TGCGCCAGCAGCCCGGGACTAGCGGGTGTTGAGACCCAGTACTTC	CASSPGLAGVETQYF
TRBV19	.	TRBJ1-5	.	TGTGCCAGTAGTATAGTCGGGCAGGGAAGTCAGCCCCAGCATTTT	CASSIVGQGSQPQHF
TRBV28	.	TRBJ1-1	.	TGTGCCAGCAGTCCCTGGGGGGCGGGAGACACTGAAGCTTTCTTT	CASSPWGAGDTEAFF
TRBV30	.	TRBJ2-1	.	TGTGCCTGGAGGGGTATTGGCGGACGGGGCAATGAGCAGTTCTTC	CAWRGIGGRGNEQFF
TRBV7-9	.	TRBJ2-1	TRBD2	TGTGCCAGCAGCCTATTTAGCGGGAGTAGCTACAATGAGCAGTTCTTC	CASSLFSGSSYNEQFF
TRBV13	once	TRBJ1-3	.	TGTGCCAGCAGCGCCCTGGGGCGACAGCCTGGAAACACCATATATTTT	CASSALGRQPGNTIYF
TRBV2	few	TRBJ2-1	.	TGTGCCAGCACCCGGAGGGCCTACAATGAGCAGTTCTTC	CASTRRAYNEQFF
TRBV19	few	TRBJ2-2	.	TGTGCCAGTAGTCGAGACCCCTTACTGGGGGCCACGAACACCGGGGAGCTGTTTTTT	CASSRDPLLGATNTGELFF
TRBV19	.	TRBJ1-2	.	TGTGCCAGTAGTATGGACAGAGCTAACTATGGCTACACCTTC	CASSMDRANYGYTF
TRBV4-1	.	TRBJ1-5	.	TGCGCCAGCAGCCAAGAGGGAGGGTTTCAGCCCCAGCATTTT	CASSQEGGFQPQHF
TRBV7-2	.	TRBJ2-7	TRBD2	TGTGCCAGCAGCTTCCTAGCGGGGGGGAATCGGGAGCAGTACTTC	CASSFLAGGNREQYF